The 8 T cell receptor beta chains presented below share a single source sample, sequenced in a study of CD8 T cells in ankylosing spondylitis. Their antigens are not known. TCRdb independently ran MiXCR on the 5' RACE reads; one entry per CDR3 protein. The sample consists of around 890,000 distinct CDR3 sequences, approximately 10% of them appearing once. Whole-study results and caveats: Ankylosing spondylitis blood seemed to carry a telltale TCR beta motif made of fewer than ten highly homologous variants.

Specimen: blood, either unsorted or a sorted T cell fraction (not recorded which). Receptors originate from a male donor with ankylosing spondylitis.

This clonotype was counted ten times or more. The chain has TRBV12-3 or TRBV12-4 and TRBJ2-1; D gene unclear. V shed 5 bases and J shed 6 bases, with 11 bases lying between them. CDR3 length: 13 amino acids. CDR3 in amino acids: CASSRPLGNEQFF. Written as DNA, the CDR3 is TGTGCCAGCAGTCGACCCTTAGGCAATGAGCAGTTCTTC.

The J gene is TRBJ2-1, the V gene TRBV3-1; no clear D gene. Trimming cost V 3 bases and J 10 bases, with 10 bases left between them. The CDR3 is made up of 12 amino acids. CDR1 and CDR2 from the germline V gene are LGHDT and YNNKEL (reference sequence). The CDR3 coding sequence is TGTGCCAGCAGCCATCGAGCGAGAGAGCAGTTCTTC. This codes for CASSHRAREQFF.

This clonotype was counted at least ten times. The chain combines TRBV12-3 or TRBV12-4 with TRBJ2-1; tentatively, D is TRBD1 (6 bases). Trimming shortened V by 5 bases and J by 5 bases, and 13 bases separated the two germline ends. The CDR3 covers 14 residues. The CDR3 reads CASSHRRQDNEQFF. CDR3 DNA: TGTGCCAGCAGTCATAGGCGACAGGACAATGAGCAGTTCTTC.

In this sample, this clonotype turned up many times. The chain combines TRBV5-1 with TRBJ2-1, with TRBD2 matching 7 bases. CDR1 is SGHRS and CDR2 is YFSETQ in the germline V gene. After removal of 1 base from V and 2 bases from J, the junction contained 3 bases not matched to a gene. The length of the CDR3 is 15 residues. As DNA, the CDR3 is TGCGCCAGCAGCTTGCCGGGAGGACCCTACAATGAGCAGTTCTTC. This translates into CASSLPGGPYNEQFF.

The table lists this clonotype with a few counts. The V and J genes are TRBV10-3 and TRBJ1-2, with 7 bases matching TRBD1. This CDR3 is 13 amino acids long. From germline, CDR1 is ENHRY and CDR2 SYGVKD. V lost 6 bases, J lost 3 bases, and 4 bases stayed unmatched. CDR3 bases: TGTGCCATCAGCTTCGACAGGGACTATGGCTACACCTTC. It yields the protein CAISFDRDYGYTF.

This clonotype was detected ten times or more. V gene TRBV10-3 combines with J gene TRBJ2-5; a possible D gene is TRBD1 (5 bases). The CDR3 runs to 13 residues. Trimming left V 0 bases short and J 4 bases short, with 6 bases between. Germline V gene lookup returns CDR1 ENHRY and CDR2 SYGVKD. The CDR3 reads CAISESGAETQYF. The CDR3 DNA follows: TGTGCCATCAGTGAGTCAGGGGCAGAGACCCAGTACTTC.

The chain couples TRBV12-3 or TRBV12-4 to TRBJ1-5, with 7 bases that match TRBD1. The CDR3 spans 13 residues. Trimming cost V 7 bases and J 6 bases; bases outside gene matches: 6. In nucleotides, the CDR3 is TGTGCCAGCACCAACAGGGGCGGTCAGCCCCAGCATTTT. Translated: CASTNRGGQPQHF.

This clonotype was detected only a few times. The V call is TRBV6-5, the J call TRBJ2-7; D ambiguous. V shed 2 bases and J shed 2 bases, with 10 bases lying between them. The CDR3 loop spans 14 amino acids. Germline V gene lookup returns CDR1 MNHEY and CDR2 SVGAGI. As DNA, the CDR3 is TGTGCCAGCAGTTACGATGGCCAGGCCTACGAGCAGTACTTC. Translated: CASSYDGQAYEQYF.